The clone carrying this T cell receptor (beta chain) was recorded at least ten times. Its target is not known. This CDR3 comprises 16 residues. Looked up from germline, CDR1 is SGHVS and CDR2 is FQNEAQ. V lost 1 base and J lost 1, with 10 bases in between. Construction of the TCR beta libraries employed iRepertoire HTBI primers in conjunction with Arm-PCR of CDR3 regions. TCRdb reanalysed the multiplex PCR reads using MiXCR and keeps one entry per CDR3 protein. Of hundreds of thousands of distinct CDR3 sequences listed, 15% to 20% are singletons. The data were taken from a study of regulatory T cells in long-lasting Graves disease. General study findings and limits: Few sampled subjects may have lowered accuracy. Patients with persistent disease shared 2,900 or so public clonotypes, outpacing the roughly 870 shared by new patients.

The time point denotes: newly diagnosed GD, antithyroid drugs for less than 3 months. From RNA extracted from PBMCs, the TCR library was made. Graves' disease diagnosis followed American Thyroid Association guidelines. This sample also belongs to another study, concerning T cells in Graves' hyperthyroidism and ophthalmopathy.

The TCR originated in a woman aged 25 to 39 with Graves disease. The chain couples TRBV7-8 to TRBJ2-2, with D perhaps being TRBD1 or TRBD2 (6 bases each). The source was peripheral blood mononuclear cells (PBMCs), collected at new diagnosis, from a patient treated with antithyroid drugs. CDR3 residues: CASSLEGGMNTGELFF. The CDR3 DNA reads as TGTGCCAGCAGCTTAGAAGGGGGGATGAACACCGGGGAGCTGTTTTTT.